Here is one T cell receptor (beta chain) with its context. This sample is part of a study of metastatic and nonmetastatic thyroid tumors. Across the study: Repertoires were compared across blood and tumor or nodule tissue from malignant and benign thyroid patients.

Original data processing: For papillary thyroid cancer, a distant-metastasis classifier was constructed from CDR3 differences observed across clinicopathological groups. TCRdb reanalyzed the PCR reads via MiXCR. The V and J calls follow TCRdb's processing rather than the paper's. Here the sample spans about 8,700 clones, under 30% being singletons. This CDR3 is 15 amino acids long. J lost 4 bases, V lost 0 bases, and 3 bases had no gene match. Nobody among the patients had been given any treatment before thyroid surgery. Input material: adjacent normal tissue. The clonotype originates from a female donor with papillary thyroid cancer or a benign thyroid nodule (not recorded which). Some clones in this sample may be carry-over from other donors' samples. The chain employs TRBV12-3 or TRBV12-4 and TRBJ2-7; TRBD2 matches at 10 bases. The CDR3, as DNA: TGTGCCAGCAGTTTAGCGCTAGCGGGAGTATACGAGCAGTACTTC. Translating gives CASSLALAGVYEQYF.